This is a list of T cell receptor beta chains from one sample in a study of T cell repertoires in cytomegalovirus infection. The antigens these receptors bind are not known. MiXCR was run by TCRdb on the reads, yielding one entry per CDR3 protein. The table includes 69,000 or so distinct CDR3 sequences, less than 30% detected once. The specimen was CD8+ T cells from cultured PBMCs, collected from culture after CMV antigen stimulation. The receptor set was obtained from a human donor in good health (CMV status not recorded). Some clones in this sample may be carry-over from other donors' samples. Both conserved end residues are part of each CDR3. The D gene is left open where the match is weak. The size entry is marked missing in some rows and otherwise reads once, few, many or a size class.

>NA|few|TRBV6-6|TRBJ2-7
TGTGCCAGCAGTTACTCAAGGGTCGGGACGGGGGTGTACGAGCAGTACTTC
CASSYSRVGTGVYEQYF
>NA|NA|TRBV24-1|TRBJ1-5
TGTGCCACCAGTGTGAACGGACCTAATCAGCCCCAGCATTTT
CATSVNGPNQPQHF
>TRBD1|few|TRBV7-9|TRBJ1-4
TGTGCCAGCAACTCCAGGGGGACTAATGAAAAACTGTTTTTT
CASNSRGTNEKLFF
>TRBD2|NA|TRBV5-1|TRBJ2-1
TGCGCCAGCGGGATAGCGGGTGGCTCCTACAATGAGCAGTTCTTC
CASGIAGGSYNEQFF
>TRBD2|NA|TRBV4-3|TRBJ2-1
TGCGCCAGCAGCCAAGATCGGACTAGCGGGACATATGAGCAGTTCTTC
CASSQDRTSGTYEQFF
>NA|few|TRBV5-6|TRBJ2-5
TGTGCCAGCAGCTCCCCGTATCATTCGGAAGAGACCCAGTACTTC
CASSSPYHSEETQYF
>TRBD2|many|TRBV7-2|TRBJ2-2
TGTGCCAGCAGCTCGACTAGCGGGAACACCGGGGAGCTGTTTTTT
CASSSTSGNTGELFF
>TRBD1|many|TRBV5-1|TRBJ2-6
TGCGCCAGCAGCTCCTTACAGGGGGGCAACGTCCTGACTTTC
CASSSLQGGNVLTF
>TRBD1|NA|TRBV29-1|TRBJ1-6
TGCAGCTTAAAGACAGGGGGCCTCCCAAGCTCCTATAATTCACCCCTCCACTTT
CSLKTGGLPSSYNSPLHF
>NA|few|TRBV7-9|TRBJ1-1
TGTGCCAGCAGCTTTCCAAGGAACACTGAAGCTTTCTTT
CASSFPRNTEAFF
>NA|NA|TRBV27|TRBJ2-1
TGTGCCAGCAGTGTTACGGGACCCGCTAAAAATGAGCAGTTCTTC
CASSVTGPAKNEQFF